One and the same sample provided the 30 T cell receptor beta chains below, sequenced in a study of patients and donors after allogeneic stem cell transplantation. TCRdb redid the calling of the RT-PCR reads with MiXCR, one entry per CDR3 protein. The table shows over 400,000 distinct CDR3 sequences, with about a sixth occurring only once. The sequencing sample was made of blood, either unsorted or a sorted T cell fraction (not recorded which). These TCRs come from a human donor who was either an allogeneic HSCT recipient or a stem cell or donor lymphocyte infusion donor (not recorded which). It is not recorded whose cells these are; they may come from a transplant donor.

The rearrangement links TRBV2 to TRBJ1-2, with 8 positions matching TRBD1. The CDR3 sequence is 14 residues long. J lost 4 bases, V lost 7 bases, and 8 bases had no gene match. CDR1 is SNHLY and CDR2 is FYNNEI in the germline V gene. The CDR3 is CASTQTGASYGYTF. The CDR3 region has the DNA TGTGCCAGCACCCAGACAGGGGCCTCCTATGGCTACACCTTC.

The chain links TRBV5-1 to TRBJ2-5; D gene uncertain. The V gene's germline CDR1 is SGHRS and CDR2 YFSETQ. V lost 0 bases, J lost 7 bases, and 16 bases lay in between. This CDR3 has 15 amino acids. The CDR3 reads CASSLEAVPQSTQYF. For the CDR3, the DNA is TGCGCCAGCAGCTTGGAGGCGGTCCCCCAGTCGACCCAGTACTTC.

In this sample, this clonotype turned up a few times. CDR3 nucleotide sequence: TGTGCCAGCAGCCCACCGACAGGGGCGTACGAGCAGTACTTC. It encodes CASSPPTGAYEQYF. This sequence joins TRBV7-3 and TRBJ2-7, with 8 bases aligning to TRBD1. Germline trimming cut 5 bases from V and 4 bases from J; bases unmatched to any gene: 7. Germline lookup yields CDR1 SGHTA and CDR2 FQGTGA. The CDR3 is 14 amino acids.

The chain carries TRBV20-1 and TRBJ1-1; D call uncertain. Trimming took 2 bases from V and 0 from J, leaving 13 bases between them. The CDR3 is 15 amino acids. Germline assignment: CDR1 DFQATT and CDR2 SNEGSKA (reference sequence). CDR3 sequence reads: CSARTFGELNTEAFF. The CDR3 DNA reads TGCAGTGCTAGAACTTTTGGAGAATTGAACACTGAAGCTTTCTTT.

The CDR3 sequence is CAISESSGRYNSPLHF. DNA for the CDR3: TGTGCCATCAGTGAGTCTTCAGGGAGGTATAATTCACCCCTCCACTTT. The V gene is TRBV10-3, the J gene TRBJ1-6; D might be TRBD1 (5 bases). Trimming removed 0 bases at V and 4 bases at J, with 10 bases between. The CDR3 length is 16 residues. Germline CDR1 reads ENHRY; CDR2 reads SYGVKD.

V gene TRBV20-1 combines with J gene TRBJ1-2; possibly TRBD1 for D (6 bases). Germline lookup yields CDR1 DFQATT and CDR2 SNEGSKA (reference sequence). V dropped 6 bases and J dropped 6 bases, with 14 bases sitting between them. This CDR3 has 12 amino acids. Written as DNA, the CDR3 is TGCAGTGCCCGAGGGGGGTTCCATGGCTACACCTTC. This codes for CSARGGFHGYTF.

The chain has TRBV2 and TRBJ2-1, with unresolved D. CDR1 and CDR2 from the germline V gene are SNHLY and FYNNEI. The CDR3 is 13 residues long. V was cut by 3 bases and J by 7 bases, with 10 bases left in between. CDR3 nucleotides: TGTGCCAGCAGTGAGTCCCGCGTTAATGAGCAGTTCTTC. It encodes CASSESRVNEQFF.

This clonotype came up once. V and J are TRBV5-1 and TRBJ2-5; 7 positions agree with TRBD1. The V gene end was trimmed by 4 bases and the J gene end by 5 bases; junction bases not matched to a gene: 14. The CDR3 has 16 amino acids. CDR1 and CDR2 from the germline V gene are SGHRS and YFSETQ. CDR3 sequence reads: CASSPTRQGTVETQYF. CDR3 in DNA: TGCGCCAGCAGCCCGACCCGACAGGGAACGGTTGAGACCCAGTACTTC.

The rearrangement joins TRBV6-2 or TRBV6-3 to TRBJ2-7; 10 bases match TRBD2. Looked up from germline, CDR1 is MNHEY and CDR2 is SVGEGT. The CDR3 length is 14 residues. With V trimmed by 6 bases and J by 4 bases, 6 bases remained unmatched. CDR3 sequence: CASRELAGPYEQYF. Written as DNA, the CDR3 is TGTGCCAGCAGGGAACTAGCGGGGCCGTACGAGCAGTACTTC.

This clonotype was seen a few times. The chain is built from TRBV7-6 and TRBJ2-6; D may be TRBD2 (5 bases). CDR3 size: 18 residues. CDR1 is SGHVS, CDR2 FNYEAQ, per germline. V lost 5 bases and J lost 0, with 17 bases in between. The CDR3 loop is CASSQSGFLSSGANVLTF. CDR3 DNA: TGTGCCAGCAGCCAATCGGGATTCCTGAGCTCTGGGGCCAACGTCCTGACTTTC.

The V gene is TRBV20-1, the J gene TRBJ2-3; TRBD2 might be the D (7 bases). CDR3 size: 16 residues. The ends were cut back, 3 bases at V and 7 bases at J, with 23 bases in the middle. The germline gives CDR1 DFQATT, CDR2 SNEGSKA (reference sequence). The CDR3 DNA follows: TGCAGTGCTAGCTATCTTGTGGGGGGGCCACGAAATACGCAGTATTTT. Its protein product is CSASYLVGGPRNTQYF.

This clonotype turned up a few times. V and J are TRBV24-1 and TRBJ2-1; possibly TRBD2 for D (5 bases). The V and J ends lost 9 bases and 6 bases respectively, with 14 bases between them. Per the germline V gene, CDR1 is KGHDR and CDR2 is SFDVKD. This CDR3 comprises 13 residues. The CDR3 reads CATGRENGNEQFF. CDR3 coding DNA: TGTGCCACCGGACGGGAAAATGGCAATGAGCAGTTCTTC.

The V call is TRBV9, the J call TRBJ2-6; D is unresolved. Germline CDR1 reads SGDLS; CDR2 reads YYNGEE. The CDR3 runs to 16 residues. Trimming stripped 0 bases from V and 2 bases from J, with 9 bases between. As DNA, the CDR3 is TGTGCCAGCAGCGTAGATGAGGAAACTGGGGCCAACGTCCTGACTTTC. Its protein is CASSVDEETGANVLTF.

This clonotype has a handful of counts. V usage is TRBV5-1 and J usage is TRBJ2-1; D might be TRBD1 or TRBD2, each matching 5 bases. Germline values: CDR1 SGHRS, CDR2 YFSETQ. This CDR3 is built from 16 residues. Trimming took off 3 bases at V and 4 bases at J, with 17 bases between the two ends. The CDR3 here is CASSWASGRGYNEQFF. In DNA form, the CDR3 reads TGCGCCAGCAGCTGGGCCTCGGGACGAGGGTACAATGAGCAGTTCTTC.

There are a few counts of this clonotype. The CDR3 DNA reads as TGTGCCAGCAGCTTAGATAGGGGGTTTGGGACCCAGTACTTC. As protein: CASSLDRGFGTQYF. V and J are TRBV13 and TRBJ2-5, with D perhaps matching TRBD1 (6 bases). The CDR3 contains 14 residues. Trimming left V 1 base short and J 7 bases short, with 13 bases between. Germline assignment: CDR1 PRHDT and CDR2 FYEKMQ (reference sequence).

This clonotype occurred a few times. V usage is TRBV2 and J usage is TRBJ2-1; no clear D gene. The CDR3 length is 15 residues. V was clipped by 6 bases and J by 2 bases, with 14 bases between them. Per the germline V gene, CDR1 is SNHLY and CDR2 is FYNNEI. DNA for the CDR3: TGTGCCAGCAGAGACTTGGACGGCCCCTACAATGAGCAGTTCTTC. Protein: CASRDLDGPYNEQFF.

The chain uses TRBV20-1 and TRBJ1-1; 9 bases are shared with TRBD1. Germline lookup yields CDR1 DFQATT and CDR2 SNEGSKA (reference sequence). V was pared by 3 bases and J by 7 bases, with 9 bases of the junction left unmatched. This CDR3 has 14 residues. CDR3 sequence (DNA): TGCAGTGCTAGGCATTACAGGGGGCGGGTTGAAGCTTTCTTT. This sequence encodes CSARHYRGRVEAFF.

This clonotype was counted many times. The rearrangement uses TRBV12-3 or TRBV12-4 and TRBJ2-2; D possibly corresponds to TRBD2 (6 bases). The CDR3 extends over 13 amino acids. V lost 3 bases and J lost 5, with 7 bases in between. This chain's CDR3 is CASSLTSTGELFF. The CDR3 DNA sequence: TGTGCCAGCAGTTTGACTAGTACCGGGGAGCTGTTTTTT.

The chain combines TRBV20-1 with TRBJ1-5; maybe TRBD1 (5 bases). The CDR3 runs 13 residues. Germline V CDR1 and CDR2: DFQATT, SNEGSKA (reference sequence). V lost 2 bases and J lost 4, with 9 bases in between. The CDR3 DNA reads TGCAGTGCTAGATCGACAGAGAATCAGCCCCAGCATTTT. Translated, it gives CSARSTENQPQHF.

The J gene is TRBJ2-3, the V gene TRBV7-9; no clear D. V was clipped by 6 bases and J by 0 bases, with 13 bases between them. Germline V gene sequence: CDR1 SEHNR, CDR2 FQNEAQ (reference sequence). The CDR3 loop spans 15 amino acids. The DNA of the CDR3 is TGTGCCAGCAGTCCTTCCAGTTCTAGCACAGATACGCAGTATTTT. Its protein product is CASSPSSSSTDTQYF.

The gene calls are TRBV6-1 and TRBJ1-1; 7 bases map to TRBD1. This CDR3 has 13 amino acids. The trim removed 7 bases at V and 9 bases at J, leaving 11 bases unmatched. CDR1 and CDR2 from the germline V gene are MNHNS and SASEGT. The CDR3 coding sequence is TGTGCCAGCACTATGGGACAGCGAACCAAAGCTTTCTTT. This translates into CASTMGQRTKAFF.

The V call is TRBV20-1, the J call TRBJ2-6, with unresolved D. The CDR3 extends over 15 amino acids. CDR1 is DFQATT, CDR2 SNEGSKA, per germline (reference sequence). Trimming shortened V by 4 bases and J by 0 bases, and 10 bases separated the two germline ends. CDR3 coding DNA: TGCAGTGCTATCCGCGGAAGCTCTGGGGCCAACGTCCTGACTTTC. Its translation: CSAIRGSSGANVLTF.

The V call is TRBV9, the J call TRBJ2-5; D is undetermined. This CDR3 has 15 amino acids. CDR1 and CDR2 from the germline V gene are SGDLS and YYNGEE. The V gene lost 1 base and the J gene lost 3 bases, with 13 bases spanning the gap. The CDR3 DNA reads TGTGCCAGCAGCGTATTAGGCCGCAATAAAGAGACCCAGTACTTC. Protein sequence: CASSVLGRNKETQYF.

This clonotype turned up a few times. V usage is TRBV18 and J usage is TRBJ2-7; D not certain. Per the germline V gene, CDR1 is KGHSH and CDR2 is LQKENI. Trimming left V 3 bases short and J 1 base short, with 16 bases between. This CDR3 region has 16 residues. The CDR3 DNA sequence: TGTGCCAGCTCACCTCTGGGGTTAATAGGATCCTACGAGCAGTACTTC. As protein: CASSPLGLIGSYEQYF.

In its sample, this clonotype was seen a few times. The rearrangement joins TRBV13 to TRBJ1-2; D is ambiguous. Germline loops: CDR1 PRHDT, CDR2 FYEKMQ (reference sequence). The CDR3 loop spans 15 amino acids. The V end lost 0 bases, the J end lost 6 bases, and 14 bases lay between the germline ends. The CDR3 nucleotides read TGTGCCAGCAGCTTAGGCCGGCAGGACGTTAATGGCTACACCTTC. Its translation is CASSLGRQDVNGYTF.

This sequence joins TRBV6-5 and TRBJ2-5; perhaps TRBD2 as D (5 bases). Trimming took 8 bases from V and 7 from J, leaving 8 bases between them. The germline gives CDR1 MNHEY, CDR2 SVGAGI. The CDR3 extends over 10 amino acids. CDR3 in DNA: TGTGCCAGCGGGAGTACGACCCAGTACTTC. Translating gives CASGSTTQYF.

This clonotype has only a few counts. The rearrangement joins TRBV12-3 or TRBV12-4 to TRBJ1-4; 8 bases map to TRBD1. There are 14 residues in the CDR3. Trimming cost V 3 bases and J 8 bases; bases outside gene matches: 5. CDR3 residues: CASSFGRGQEKLFF. The CDR3 coding sequence is TGTGCCAGCAGTTTCGGCAGGGGGCAAGAAAAACTGTTTTTT.

This clonotype occurred a few times. CDR3 sequence (DNA): TGTGCCAGCTCACGAGCCGGGACACCGAACACTGAAGCTTTCTTT. Translated: CASSRAGTPNTEAFF. The gene calls are TRBV18 and TRBJ1-1; D is possibly TRBD1 (6 bases). The ends were cut back, 4 bases at V and 1 base at J, with 13 bases in the middle. CDR3 length: 15 residues. Germline CDR1 is KGHSH and CDR2 is LQKENI.

In this sample, this clonotype turned up a few times. The CDR3: CASQWRGADNEQFF. The DNA for the CDR3 is TGTGCCAGCCAGTGGCGGGGGGCCGATAATGAGCAGTTCTTC. The rearrangement links TRBV6-1 to TRBJ2-1, with 8 bases aligning to TRBD2. The length of the CDR3 is 14 residues. V lost 8 bases and J lost 7; bases outside the gene matches: 10. Germline V CDR1 and CDR2: MNHNS, SASEGT.

The rearrangement links TRBV20-1 to TRBJ2-5; tentatively, D is TRBD1 (5 bases). Germline V CDR1 and CDR2: DFQATT, SNEGSKA (reference sequence). CDR3 length: 12 residues. Trimming removed 0 bases at V and 7 bases at J, with 9 bases between. CDR3 region: CSARDLGATQYF. Here the CDR3 DNA reads TGCAGTGCTAGAGATCTTGGGGCGACCCAGTACTTC.